The next 24 T cell receptor beta chains were all read from a single sample in a study of blood T cell repertoires in COVID-19. Generated by immunoSEQ multiplex PCR, the TCRdb table keeps only in-frame clones and is missing some. Here the sample spans 300,000 to 350,000 clones, over 75% being singletons. Sequencing used PBMCs or T cells enriched from blood (not recorded which). Receptors originate from a man aged 25-45 years who had recovered from COVID-19.

This chain links TRBV9 with TRBJ2-2, with a weak D call TRBD2 (6 bases). CDR1 is SGDLS and CDR2 is YYNGEE in the germline V gene. CDR3 length equals 15 residues. V was pared by 2 bases and J by 8 bases, with 16 bases between. The CDR3: CASSVSGTGGGELFF. The CDR3 DNA follows: TGTGCCAGCAGCGTCTCTGGGACCGGGGGAGGGGAGCTGTTTTTT.

The chain employs TRBV3-1 (or the pseudogene TRBV3-2) and TRBJ1-1; unclear D gene. Trimming stripped 1 base from V and 9 bases from J, with 12 bases between. CDR3 length: 13 amino acids. Germline V lookup: CDR1 LGHDT, CDR2 YNNKEL (reference sequence). The CDR3 sequence is CASSQGAVSKAFF. CDR3 sequence (DNA): TGTGCCAGCAGCCAAGGGGCAGTATCAAAAGCTTTCTTT.

This chain joins TRBV5-1 and TRBJ2-3, with 9 positions matching TRBD1. This CDR3 is 15 amino acids long. V shed 4 bases, J shed 2 bases, and the junction held 5 bases outside the gene matches. Germline values: CDR1 SGHRS, CDR2 YFSETQ. CDR3 DNA: TGCGCCAGCAGCCGGGGACAGGGCCTCACAGATACGCAGTATTTT. Translating gives CASSRGQGLTDTQYF.

The chain carries TRBV19 and TRBJ1-4; D remains ambiguous. V was shortened by 5 bases and J by 8 bases, with 12 bases between the two germline ends. CDR1 LNHDA and CDR2 SQIVND come from the germline V gene (reference sequence). This CDR3 spans 13 amino acids. The CDR3: CASSDTQTEKLFF. CDR3 bases: TGTGCCAGTAGTGACACACAGACGGAAAAACTGTTTTTT.

The chain joins TRBV10-3 to TRBJ2-5; 13 nucleotides match TRBD2. V was pared by 8 bases and J by 1 base, with 13 bases of the junction left unmatched. Per germline, CDR1 ENHRY and CDR2 SYGVKD. The CDR3 extends over 18 amino acids. The DNA for the CDR3 is TGTGCCATCTCAGAAGGCAGGACTAGCGGGGGAACCCAAGAGACCCAGTACTTC. Translated: CAISEGRTSGGTQETQYF.

This clone was counted once. The chain links TRBV3-1 (or the pseudogene TRBV3-2) to TRBJ2-4, with 7 nucleotides matching TRBD1. Germline values: CDR1 LGHDT, CDR2 YNNKEL (reference sequence). This CDR3 is built from 15 residues. The ends lost 6 bases at V and 1 base at J; junction bases unmatched: 6. CDR3 protein: CASRQTGFAKNIQYF. CDR3 nucleotide sequence: TGTGCCAGCAGACAGACAGGGTTCGCCAAAAACATTCAGTACTTC.

This clone was seen just once. The junction and the germline gene differ at one end; a read error may be behind it. The V call is TRBV2, the J call TRBJ2-5, with 7 bases matching TRBD2. The CDR3 is 18 residues long. Germline lookup yields CDR1 SNHLY and CDR2 FYNNEI. The CDR3 sequence: CASSEVGGGGSPQATQYF. CDR3 coding DNA: TGTGCCAGCAGTGAAGTGGGTGGGGGGGGATCCCCACAAGCGACCCAGTACTTC.

Here the CDR3 reads CASRDGTGYGYTF. Here the CDR3 DNA reads TGTGCCAGCAGAGATGGGACAGGGTATGGCTACACCTTC. The chain uses TRBV6-6 and TRBJ1-2; 9 bases agree with TRBD1. V lost 6 bases and J lost 5; bases outside the gene matches: 4. CDR3 length: 13 amino acids. Germline CDR1 reads MNHNY; CDR2 reads SVGAGI (reference sequence).

The V and J genes are TRBV9 and TRBJ2-1, with 14 positions matching TRBD2. The V segment lost 0 bases and the J segment 0 bases; nucleotides outside the gene matches: 8. CDR1 SGDLS and CDR2 YYNGEE come from the germline V gene. The CDR3 runs 20 residues. The CDR3 loop is CASSVDGTSGGGSSYNEQFF. Here the CDR3 DNA reads TGTGCCAGCAGCGTAGATGGGACTAGCGGGGGTGGGAGCTCCTACAATGAGCAGTTCTTC.

Concerning this clone itself: The junction departs from germline at one end; a sequencing error may be responsible. This chain connects TRBV7-7 to TRBJ2-1; maybe TRBD2 (6 bases). This CDR3 has 15 amino acids. Germline V CDR1 and CDR2: SSHAT, FNYEAQ (reference sequence). CDR3 nucleotides: TGTGCTAGCAGCTTAGAGCCCGGGGGATTCAATGAGCAGTTCTTC. This encodes CASSLEPGGFNEQFF.

The chain couples TRBV27 to TRBJ2-7, with 11 nucleotides matching TRBD1. V trimming: 5 bases; J trimming: 0 bases; junction bases outside the gene matches: 3. CDR3 length: 15 residues. Germline lookup yields CDR1 MNHEY and CDR2 SMNVEV (reference sequence). CDR3 nucleotide sequence: TGTGCCAGCAGTGGGGGGACAGGGGGCTCCTACGAGCAGTACTTC. It yields the protein CASSGGTGGSYEQYF.

This chain links TRBV2 with TRBJ1-5; D possibly corresponds to TRBD1 (6 bases). The germline V gene encodes CDR1 SNHLY and CDR2 FYNNEI. CDR3 length: 17 amino acids. Trimming removed 2 bases from V and 6 bases from J, with 20 bases in between. This CDR3 reads CASSERPIYRVGQPQHF. CDR3 sequence (DNA): TGTGCCAGCAGTGAAAGACCGATTTACAGGGTGGGTCAGCCCCAGCATTTT.

The chain uses TRBV4-3 and TRBJ2-2, with TRBD1 identical over 7 bases. Looked up from germline, CDR1 is LGHNA and CDR2 is YSLEER. J lost 0 bases, V lost 0 bases, and 4 bases had no gene match. The CDR3 consists of 17 residues. In DNA form, the CDR3 reads TGCGCCAGCAGCCAAGAACCGGGACAGACGAACACCGGGGAGCTGTTTTTT. It encodes CASSQEPGQTNTGELFF.

The rearrangement uses TRBV2 and TRBJ2-5; 7 nucleotides agree with TRBD1. J was trimmed by 3 bases and V by 7 bases; bases with no gene match: 11. The CDR3 has 15 residues. Germline V lookup: CDR1 SNHLY, CDR2 FYNNEI. The CDR3: CASKKRVDREETQYF. In nucleotides, the CDR3 is TGTGCCAGCAAGAAACGAGTCGACAGGGAAGAGACCCAGTACTTC.

The V call is TRBV1, the J call TRBJ2-1; no check of the table's D call, TRBD2, against the DNA was made. TRBV1 counts as a pseudogene. The CDR3 is 19 residues long. The CDR3 protein is CTSSQEDLAGGLSYNEQFF. The CDR3 DNA reads as TGCACCAGCAGCCAAGAGGATTTAGCGGGGGGGCTTTCCTACAATGAGCAGTTCTTC.

The chain employs TRBV13 and TRBJ1-1; the D gene is possibly TRBD1 (5 bases). Trimming stripped 0 bases from V and 6 bases from J, with 8 bases between. Looked up from germline, CDR1 is PRHDT and CDR2 is FYEKMQ (reference sequence). The CDR3 runs to 13 residues. As DNA, the CDR3 is TGTGCCAGCAGCTTAGGCAGGGCCCCTGAAGCTTTCTTT. Translation gives CASSLGRAPEAFF.

The chain employs TRBV29-1 and TRBJ1-2; 7 nucleotides agree with TRBD1. Germline CDR1 is SQVTM and CDR2 is ANQGSEA. CDR3 length: 12 amino acids. Trimming took 5 bases from V and 8 from J; bases not matched to a gene: 8. The CDR3 DNA sequence: TGCAGCGTTATCAGGGGGGCGAGAGGCTACACCTTC. It specifies CSVIRGARGYTF.

This clone was observed a single time. This chain joins TRBV7-8 and TRBJ1-3; D may be TRBD1 (6 bases). The CDR3 consists of 16 residues. Germline CDR1 SGHVS, CDR2 FQNEAQ. V shed 1 base and J shed 3 bases, with 13 bases lying between them. In nucleotides, the CDR3 is TGTGCCAGCAGCTTAGGACCGCAGGGGAATGGAAACACCATATATTTT. Its protein is CASSLGPQGNGNTIYF.

The rearrangement links TRBV20-1 to TRBJ2-7, with 10 bases lining up with TRBD1. CDR3 length equals 15 residues. Germline V lookup: CDR1 DFQATT, CDR2 SNEGSKA (reference sequence). Trimming at V came to 3 bases and at J to 5 bases, leaving 10 bases not matched to a gene. The DNA of the CDR3 is TGCAGTGCTAGTAGTGGCGGACAGGGGGTCCACGAGCAGTACTTC. Translated, it gives CSASSGGQGVHEQYF.

The chain employs TRBV29-1 and TRBJ1-1, with TRBD1 identical over 7 bases. The germline CDR1 and CDR2 sequences are SQVTM and ANQGSEA. The CDR3 has 16 residues. V was clipped by 4 bases and J by 1 base; unmatched bases: 12. The CDR3 sequence: CSVAWDSTNQNTEAFF. DNA for the CDR3: TGCAGCGTTGCTTGGGACAGTACTAACCAGAACACTGAAGCTTTCTTT.

This clone occurred once. The chain couples TRBV30 to TRBJ1-1; 8 bases map to TRBD1. V shed 4 bases, J shed 3 bases, and the junction held 4 bases outside the gene matches. Germline loops: CDR1 GTSNPN, CDR2 SVGIG (reference sequence). CDR3 size: 13 residues. CDR3 coding DNA: TGTGCCTGGATGACAGGGGTGGACACTGAAGCTTTCTTT. It yields the protein CAWMTGVDTEAFF.

The sample holds a few counts of this clone. This sequence joins TRBV3-1 (or the pseudogene TRBV3-2) and TRBJ2-7; 8 bases line up with TRBD1. This CDR3 region has 18 residues. Germline lookup yields CDR1 LGHDT and CDR2 YNNKEL (reference sequence). J gave up 0 bases and V 1 base, and 11 bases lay outside the gene matches. The CDR3 DNA reads TGTGCCAGCAGCCAAGCGGTGTCATGGGGGACAGGCTCCTACGAGCAGTACTTC. This gives the protein CASSQAVSWGTGSYEQYF.

This clone was seen only once. The chain couples TRBV5-6 to TRBJ2-3, with TRBD1 matching 8 bases. The CDR3 has 14 amino acids. Looked up from germline, CDR1 is SGHDT and CDR2 is YYEEEE. V gave up 3 bases and J gave up 4 bases; unmatched junction bases: 4. The CDR3: CASSSGGWADTQYF. DNA for the CDR3: TGTGCCAGCAGCTCAGGGGGCTGGGCAGATACGCAGTATTTT.

V is TRBV5-8 and J is TRBJ2-3; the match to TRBD2 covers 7 bases. Per the germline V gene, CDR1 is SGHTS and CDR2 is YDEGEE. The CDR3 has 16 amino acids. V was pared by 0 bases and J by 2 bases, with 6 bases of the junction left unmatched. The CDR3 region is CASSLEPAGTTDTQYF. The CDR3 bases are TGTGCCAGCAGCTTGGAACCAGCGGGGACCACAGATACGCAGTATTTT.